The clone carrying this TCR beta chain was observed a handful of times. Its target is unknown. This specimen belongs to a study of beta chain features in type 1 diabetes. Cell sorting via CD45RO/CCR7/CD25/CD127/CD95/CD27 was performed to obtain CD4+ naive, central memory, regulatory and stem cell-like memory cells. Study-level points and caveats: Fewer insertions but more deletions were seen at VDJ junctions in type 1 diabetes patients. TCRB CDR3 length was moderately but significantly reduced in all four CD4+ subsets of Type 1 diabetes patients. Relative to healthy donors, patients appeared to have naive, central memory and Treg TCRB repertoires that were more similar.

Expressed TCRB transcripts were sequenced because the isolated RNA had all been reverse transcribed beforehand. Average reads for naive, central memory and regulatory T cell samples were several million. Produced via immunoSEQ multiplex PCR; TCRdb's table is partial and in-frame only. The sample includes almost 350,000 clones, around 8.5% of them seen just once. V shed 0 bases and J shed 4 bases, with 10 bases lying between them. CDR1 and CDR2 (germline): SGDLS, YYNGEE. The CDR3 sequence is 14 residues long. The rearrangement uses TRBV9 and TRBJ1-2; TRBD1 might be the D (6 bases). This receptor was taken from a young man with type 1 diabetes. The sequencing sample was made of central memory CD4+ T cells from blood. Here the CDR3 reads CASSVDAGVYGYTF. CDR3 DNA: TGTGCCAGCAGCGTAGATGCAGGGGTCTATGGCTACACCTTC.